The TCR beta chain under discussion was sequenced for a study of blood T cell repertoires in COVID-19 (dated by TCRdb to about 2020). About the investigation overall: Samples from collaborators originated in the United States, Italy and Spain and spanned both the acute and convalescent phases of COVID-19. Subjects who had been exposed to COVID-19, were actively infected with it, or had recovered from it provided the deeply sampled blood TCRbeta repertoires that made up the dataset. The prospective study material was composed of cDNA or gDNA derived from T cells, B-cell-depleted T cells, or PBMCs. Where HLA class I and class II types were available, the types were taken from metadata supplied by the sample provider, not from assay-based typing. Samples were obtained from the ongoing ImmuneRACE study (first 160 participants) and from roughly 1,300 subjects provided by 6 global collaborators. A freely available public database, intended as a resource for researchers studying the immune response to SARS-CoV-2, is where the repertoires were released. A de-identified subject ID, COVID-19 status, age in years and sex were almost always included in the sample metadata. Points the paper makes about the study in general: The quantity of clinical and demographic metadata differed by source and by participant and was supplied without curation.

V drops 6 bases and J drops 7 bases, leaving 15 bases in between. For CDR1 and CDR2, the germline V gene lists MRHNA and SNTAGT. From its cysteine to its phenylalanine, the CDR3 spans 13 amino acids. Just the 39-base CDR3 DNA is kept, in frame starting at base 1. A word on this clone: Its antigen is unknown. Per-nucleotide qualities are absent, and no much larger clonotype sits a single base away.

Each collaborating institution followed its own protocols to collect whole blood in K2EDTA tubes. For TCRbeta analysis, collaborators shipped samples in one of three forms: frozen whole blood, isolated PBMCs, or DNA extracted from either of those sample types. TCRbeta CDR3 regions were amplified from genomic DNA by means of the immunoSEQ Assay, a bias-controlled multiplex PCR. The source study handled its data this way. Nucleated cell counts per sample were estimated from amplification of reference gene primers within the assay. To quantify the absolute abundance of each unique TCRbeta CDR3 rearrangement, sequence reads were collapsed and filtered. For each sample, productive Simpson clonality was calculated by taking the square root of Simpson's diversity index across productive rearrangements. The table comes from immuneACCESS by way of TCRdb, which keeps in-frame sequences with V and J called. Part of the clones is missing from these tables; in studies checked, under half for an unresolved V gene and the rest for unknown reasons. The DNA was the basis for D and trimming; V, J and clone size are from that table. The sample includes fewer than 250,000 clones, with 83% observed a single time. In total, the top ten clones hold more than 5.5% of the sample.

The sample consisted of peripheral blood. The receptor comes from a human donor in a cohort sampled during active COVID-19. The sequence is built from TRBV6-4 and TRBJ1-2, with the D gene call left open. The CDR3 region has the sequence CASSAVRGSGYTF. The DNA sequence is as follows: TGTGCCAGCAGCGCCGTAAGAGGCAGTGGCTACACCTTC.